This TCR beta chain was sequenced for a study of T cell repertoires in cytomegalovirus infection. In the study overall: CMV epitopes used comprised recently identified HLA-C-restricted ones and well-studied HLA-B-restricted ones. Matching HLA type and CMV infection were both indicated by public TCR beta signatures.

Findings and caveats of the study: Dominating the ex vivo response were TCR beta clonotypes that were CMV-specific and HLA-C-restricted.

Each CDR3 protein gets one entry after TCRdb re-called the reads with MiXCR. The sample includes over 50,000 distinct CDR3 sequences, around 20% seen only once; the top ten take around 70%. Germline trimming cut 4 bases from V and 4 bases from J; bases unmatched to any gene: 10. The CDR3 sequence is 18 residues long. Germline CDR1 SGHTA, CDR2 FQGNSA. Worth noting for this clonotype: Its specificity is not known.

The material was CD8+ T cells from cultured PBMCs, obtained from culture after CMV antigen stimulation. This receptor was taken from a human donor in good health (CMV status not recorded). Some clones in this sample may be carry-over from other donors' samples. The chain couples TRBV7-2 to TRBJ2-6, with 10 bases aligning to TRBD1. In DNA, the CDR3 is TGTGCCAGCAGCTCCCCGGGACAGGGGCCGTTCGGGGCCAACGTCCTGACTTTC. It is translated as CASSSPGQGPFGANVLTF.